What follows is one T cell receptor (beta chain) and its context. It lacks a known antigen. Qualities for individual bases were not recorded, and no much larger clone is one base off. Healthy HIV-negative adults with no recently reported acute infections or vaccinations were included as donors. Only Caucasian adults living in Nashville, Tennessee, USA were represented among the donors. CD4+ T cells were enriched by magnetic negative selection, after which naive cells were positively selected on CD45RA and the negative fraction was taken as the memory subset. After blood collection by leukapheresis, PBMCs were isolated using Ficoll-Histopaque density gradient centrifugation and then cryopreserved in the vapor phase of liquid nitrogen. Analytical flow cytometry was used to check the purity and quantity of each magnetically sorted T cell population. From each sorted fraction, genomic DNA was isolated and quantified by UV absorbance on a Nanodrop 2000c.

The data were taken from a study of shared clonotypes between healthy human individuals (TCRdb year 2020). About the investigation overall: The cohort comprised a couple of women and a few men aged 18 to 49 years. To increase sequencing depth and limit assay-specific biases, different laboratories used diverse techniques to prepare libraries and sequence TCR repertoires. Per donor, three plates each were used for CD4 naive and CD4 memory, two for CD8 naive, and one for CD8 memory. Between about 0.85 and 8.9 billion PBMCs per donor were obtained by leukapheresis. The study deeply sequenced blood TCR repertoires of about 5 healthy adults to estimate repertoire size and the extent of clonotype sharing between individuals. What the study reported, not specific to this receptor: When a handful of donors were compared, the shared fraction of clonotypes was about 5.2% for naive CD4, around 3.6% for naive CD8, roughly 2.5% for memory CD4, and under 0.5% for memory CD8. Because the study included a small number of donors, the genetic and exposure-history diversity represented was limited. Incomplete sequencing was indicated by rarefaction of sorted-subset datasets, despite the large sequencing depth. Sampling was restricted to blood, and TCR repertoires in tissues likely differ from the TCR repertoires found in blood. Compared with non-shared clonotypes, the clonotypes found in all four sorted-subset donors had higher generation probabilities. Based on pairwise subsampling, the degree of clonotype sharing among donors was expected to be affected by sequencing depth. Estimated clonotype richness was generally larger for naive than for memory subsets.

Via the germline V gene, CDR1 is MDHEN and CDR2 SYDVKM. Trimming takes 5 bases off V and 4 bases off J; junction bases not matched to a gene: 10. Measured from the cysteine to the phenylalanine, the CDR3 is 16 residues long. Only CDR3 DNA is held: 48 bases, read in frame from base 1. TCR CDR3 regions were amplified from genomic DNA by multiplex PCR using the deep immunoSEQ assay. Genomic DNA extracted from each cell subset was distributed evenly over all wells of several immunoSEQ 96-well plates, and each plate served as one replicate. For sorted subsets, roughly 0.2 ug genomic DNA, equal to 30,000 or so T cell genomes, was loaded into each replicate PCR. Purified libraries were measured with a Qubit 3.0 fluorometer, size-checked on a Bioanalyzer 2100, and measured again with the KAPA Library Quantification kit. Each immunoSEQ 96-well plate was sequenced on its own single-read 150-cycle Illumina NextSeq 550 flow cell. On the authors' methods: Because the immunoSEQ output held only junctional sequences and lacked quality scores, the filtering could not match the filtering applied to full-length reads. Sequences were annotated with PyIR, a Python wrapper for IgBLAST v1.9, and V/J genes and CDR3 were assigned using IMGT germline references. Reads were filtered out if the reads had weak V/J assignments (E-value above 1e-6), no CDR3, stop codons, out-of-frame junctions, or ambiguous translated residues. V3J clonotypes were defined as sequences sharing the same inferred V gene, J gene, and CDR3 amino acid sequence. Percentage overlap between repertoires was calculated by dividing the number of shared unique clonotypes by the size of the smaller repertoire. RTK rarefaction, the Chao1 estimator, and Recon v2.1 estimates of unobserved clonotypes were used to assess repertoire richness. Generation probabilities for all TCRbeta clonotypes obtained by the gDNA method from a handful of donors were computed using OLGA. As stored in TCRdb, this immuneACCESS dataset retains in-frame rearrangements with V and J assigned. A fraction of the clones does not appear; measured against another copy, unresolved V genes explain less than half of the discrepancy, and the remainder lacks a known reason. V and J calls and clone size are given by that table; D and trimming were obtained from the DNA. This sample gives over a million clones in total; 95% to 99% of them show up just once. Clones ranked in the top ten supply 0.4% to 0.45% of the sample.

The receptor comes from a man in his thirties or forties in good health. Sequenced material: naive CD4+ T cells sorted from blood. The intended sense of this specimen's cell subset or site label: CD45RA+ positively selected. This sequence uses TRBV28 and TRBJ2-1, with 8 middle bases fitting TRBD1. The CDR3 has the sequence CASSGSETGDYNEQFF. The DNA sequence is given as TGTGCCAGCAGTGGGTCAGAGACAGGGGATTACAATGAGCAGTTCTTC.